These 20 T cell receptor beta chains came from one sample sequenced in a study of cytomegalovirus exposure and HLA in healthy donors. The PCR had 60 Vbeta and 13 Jbeta primers. Assay: immunoSEQ multiplex PCR; the TCRdb copy retains only in-frame clones and omits some. Found here are some 180,000 clones; the top ten clones hold 6.5%. Sequencing used PBMCs. The source is a man aged 25 to 40 in good health and CMV-seronegative.

In nucleotides, the CDR3 is TGTGCCACCCAGTGGGCTAGCGGCTACAATGAGCAGTTCTTC. This encodes CATQWASGYNEQFF. The V gene is TRBV19, the J gene TRBJ2-1; 7 nucleotides align to TRBD2. The ends lost 10 bases at V and 3 bases at J; junction bases unmatched: 9. This CDR3 comprises 14 residues. CDR1 LNHDA and CDR2 SQIVND come from the germline V gene (reference sequence).

This chain joins TRBV2 and TRBJ1-6; the match to TRBD1 covers 9 bases. There are 17 residues in the CDR3. The V gene's germline CDR1 is SNHLY and CDR2 FYNNEI. The ends lost 3 bases at V and 6 bases at J; junction bases unmatched: 9. CDR3 DNA: TGTGCCAGCAGTGAGGGGCCTGCGGGACAGGGTAATTCACCCCTCCACTTT. As protein: CASSEGPAGQGNSPLHF.

The chain uses TRBV10-3 and TRBJ1-1; D is perhaps TRBD1 (5 bases). V shed 3 bases and J shed 1 base, with 18 bases lying between them. This CDR3 contains 17 residues. Germline V gene lookup returns CDR1 ENHRY and CDR2 SYGVKD. The CDR3 DNA sequence: TGTGCCATCAGTGAACACCCGGAGGGGCAGCAGAACACTGAAGCTTTCTTT. This translates into CAISEHPEGQQNTEAFF.

The gene calls are TRBV29-1 and TRBJ2-2, with TRBD1 matching over 9 bases. Germline V gene data show CDR1 as SQVTM and CDR2 as ANQGSEA. The CDR3 is 14 residues long. With V trimmed by 7 bases and J by 4 bases, 7 bases remained unmatched. CDR3 DNA sequence: TGCAGCGGGGGACAGGGAACTGGCACCGGGGAGCTGTTTTTT. Translated: CSGGQGTGTGELFF.

In DNA, the CDR3 is TGTGCCAGCAGCTTAAGACATTTACAGGGGGCCGGGAATGAGCAGTTCTTC. Amino acids: CASSLRHLQGAGNEQFF. This chain links TRBV11-3 with TRBJ2-1; TRBD1 aligns across 9 bases. This CDR3 contains 17 residues. Germline V gives CDR1 SGHNT, CDR2 YENEEA. V shed 2 bases and J 7 bases; nucleotides not matched to a gene: 12.

This chain connects TRBV9 to TRBJ1-3; D remains unclear. Germline V gene lookup returns CDR1 SGDLS and CDR2 YYNGEE. The CDR3 sequence is 13 residues long. V dropped 4 bases and J dropped 0 bases, with 5 bases sitting between them. The CDR3, as DNA: TGTGCCAGCAGCTCCGTCTCTGGAAACACCATATATTTT. Translation gives CASSSVSGNTIYF.

The chain employs TRBV19 and TRBJ2-1; D perhaps matches TRBD1 (5 bases). V was cut by 5 bases and J by 6 bases, with 17 bases left in between. Germline lookup yields CDR1 LNHDA and CDR2 SQIVND (reference sequence). The CDR3 extends over 15 amino acids. CDR3 residues: CASSPRTWGFNEQFF. In DNA form, the CDR3 reads TGTGCCAGTAGTCCGCGGACATGGGGCTTCAATGAGCAGTTCTTC.

The gene calls are TRBV30 and TRBJ1-1; D ambiguous. This CDR3 contains 15 residues. Between the trimmed V and J ends, which lost 2 bases and 4 bases, there was a span of 17 bases. Germline-derived CDR1 and CDR2 are GTSNPN and SVGIG (reference sequence). The CDR3 DNA reads TGTGCCTGGAGTAACCTGGGATCACGGGGCACTGAAGCTTTCTTT. Residues: CAWSNLGSRGTEAFF.

The rearrangement links TRBV10-3 to TRBJ2-7; perhaps TRBD1 as D (5 bases). This CDR3 has 15 amino acids. The germline V gene has CDR1 ENHRY and CDR2 SYGVKD. Trimming removed 2 bases from V and 4 bases from J, with 15 bases in between. The CDR3: CAISEQETATYEQYF. For the CDR3, the DNA is TGTGCCATCAGTGAGCAAGAGACAGCGACTTACGAGCAGTACTTC.

The rearrangement joins TRBV2 to TRBJ2-3; 8 bases are shared with TRBD2. The germline V gene has CDR1 SNHLY and CDR2 FYNNEI. CDR3 length: 15 amino acids. The ends lost 6 bases at V and 6 bases at J; junction bases unmatched: 11. CDR3 in DNA: TGTGCCAGCAGGAGCCGGGGGGGGCGGCGTGATACGCAGTATTTT. It translates to CASRSRGGRRDTQYF.

The gene calls are TRBV5-4 and TRBJ2-1; 7 nucleotides line up with TRBD2. Germline V lookup: CDR1 SGHNT, CDR2 YYREEE (reference sequence). This CDR3 contains 15 residues. J gave up 2 bases and V 4 bases, and 6 bases lay outside the gene matches. The CDR3 sequence is CASSLASGPYNEQFF. As DNA, the CDR3 is TGTGCCAGCAGCCTCGCTAGCGGCCCCTACAATGAGCAGTTCTTC.

The rearrangement links TRBV5-4 to TRBJ2-5, with D hard to call. V shed 2 bases and J shed 2 bases, with 7 bases lying between them. The CDR3 consists of 13 residues. Germline V gene data show CDR1 as SGHNT and CDR2 as YYREEE (reference sequence). The chain's CDR3 is CASSLDWQETQYF. The DNA for the CDR3 is TGTGCCAGCAGCTTAGACTGGCAAGAGACCCAGTACTTC.

The chain has TRBV9 and TRBJ2-5, with 13 bases aligning to TRBD2. This CDR3 is built from 19 residues. Per germline, CDR1 SGDLS and CDR2 YYNGEE. V gave up 4 bases and J gave up 5 bases; unmatched junction bases: 17. Here the CDR3 reads CASSPSTGLAGLPGETQYF. CDR3 nucleotides: TGTGCCAGCAGCCCTTCGACGGGACTAGCGGGGCTACCCGGGGAGACCCAGTACTTC. Looking up the rest from reference TRBV9 and TRBJ2-5 gives the full variable domain: DSGVTQTPKHLITATGQRVTLRCSPRSGDLSVYWYQQSLDQGLQFLIQYYNGEERAKGNILERFSAQQFPDLHSELNLSSLELGDSALYFCASSPSTGLAGLPGETQYFGPGTRLLVL.

The rearrangement joins TRBV19 to TRBJ1-1; 9 positions agree with TRBD1. The junction had 12 bases not matched to a gene; V was cut back by 10 bases and J by 3 bases. The V gene's germline CDR1 is LNHDA and CDR2 SQIVND (reference sequence). The CDR3 contains 15 residues. In DNA, the CDR3 is TGTGCCACTAGAGGCGGGACAGGGTTCTACACTGAAGCTTTCTTT. Its protein is CATRGGTGFYTEAFF.

This chain uses TRBV11-3 with TRBJ2-7, with TRBD1 matching 8 bases. The V gene's germline CDR1 is SGHNT and CDR2 YENEEA. Unmatched junction bases numbered 4, after V lost 3 bases and J lost 6 bases. This CDR3 spans 13 amino acids. The CDR3 spells CASSFRTGREQYF. The DNA for the CDR3 is TGTGCCAGCAGCTTTAGGACAGGGCGCGAGCAGTACTTC.

The chain links TRBV6-1 to TRBJ2-7, with D maybe TRBD2 (5 bases). Germline CDR1 and CDR2: MNHNS and SASEGT. V lost 0 bases to trimming and J lost 0 bases, with 15 bases between them. The CDR3 extends over 17 amino acids. The CDR3 region has the DNA TGTGCCAGCAGTGAAGCGCTATCCGGGATAACCTCCTACGAGCAGTACTTC. It translates to CASSEALSGITSYEQYF.

This rearrangement joins TRBV28 to TRBJ1-1; weak D call: TRBD1 (5 bases). Germline V gene lookup returns CDR1 MDHEN and CDR2 SYDVKM. Trimming stripped 6 bases from V and 3 bases from J, with 14 bases between. The CDR3 totals 14 residues. CDR3 DNA sequence: TGTGCCAGCAGCCCCGGGGGGTTGGACACTGAAGCTTTCTTT. Translation: CASSPGGLDTEAFF.

The V and J genes are TRBV15 and TRBJ1-2, with 9 bases aligning to TRBD1. J gave up 3 bases and V 4 bases, and 3 bases lay outside the gene matches. This CDR3 is built from 14 residues. Germline lookup yields CDR1 LNHNV and CDR2 YYDKDF (reference sequence). In DNA form, the CDR3 reads TGTGCCACCAGCACTGACAGGGGGGACTATGGCTACACCTTC. As protein: CATSTDRGDYGYTF.

The J gene is TRBJ2-3, the V gene TRBV5-1; TRBD2 agrees at 14 bases. The CDR3 is made up of 17 amino acids. The J segment lost 2 bases and the V segment lost 2 bases, leaving 4 bases of the junction unmatched. The V gene's germline CDR1 is SGHRS and CDR2 YFSETQ. CDR3 protein: CASSFGTSGGYTDTQYF. The CDR3 DNA reads TGCGCCAGCAGCTTCGGGACTAGCGGGGGATACACAGATACGCAGTATTTT.

As concerns this clone: The junction departs from the called germline gene at one end, perhaps through a read error. This same CDR3 is encoded by further DNA sequences in the sample. The V gene is TRBV6-1, the J gene TRBJ1-1, with D tentatively TRBD1 (6 bases). Germline CDR1 and CDR2: MNHNS and SASEGT. CDR3 length: 17 residues. DNA for the CDR3: TGTGCCAGCAGTGAATTAAAGGGGGTCTTCCACGACACCGAAGCTTTCTTT. Translating it yields CASSELKGVFHDTEAFF.